Presented here are 16 T cell receptor beta chains from one specimen sequenced in a study of shared clonotypes between healthy human individuals. Sequencing used immunoSEQ multiplex PCR; TCRdb keeps in-frame clones, though not all of them. The sample has 1.4 million to 1.5 million clones; roughly 96% are singletons. Specimen: naive CD4+ T cells sorted from blood. The subset was: CD45RA+ positively selected. The receptor set was obtained from a man aged 30-40 years in good health.

The rearrangement joins TRBV6-6 to TRBJ1-5, with 7 bases aligning to TRBD1. This CDR3 is 14 amino acids long. Trimming cost V 6 bases and J 5 bases; bases outside gene matches: 7. CDR1 and CDR2 (germline): MNHNY, SVGAGI (reference sequence). The CDR3 DNA is TGTGCCAGCAGAAAGGGACAGCCTGATCAGCCCCAGCATTTT. The encoded protein is CASRKGQPDQPQHF.

The rearrangement uses TRBV30 and TRBJ2-3; D not certain. This CDR3 has 14 amino acids. Trimming pared 3 bases from V and 2 bases from J, leaving 12 bases between. Germline CDR1 and CDR2: GTSNPN and SVGIG (reference sequence). CDR3 residues: CAWRRAGVTDTQYF. The CDR3 region has the DNA TGTGCCTGGAGAAGGGCAGGAGTCACAGATACGCAGTATTTT.

This clone was counted only a few times. The chain couples TRBV7-8 to TRBJ1-3, with D unresolved. This CDR3 spans 14 amino acids. Per the germline V gene, CDR1 is SGHVS and CDR2 is FQNEAQ. Trimming took 5 bases from V and 4 from J, leaving 12 bases between them. The CDR3 loop is CASSPPTQGNTIYF. Here the CDR3 DNA reads TGTGCCAGCAGCCCCCCGACGCAAGGAAACACCATATATTTT.

This chain uses TRBV9 with TRBJ2-1; D ambiguous. V lost 4 bases and J 8 bases, leaving 13 bases between the germline ends. CDR1 and CDR2 from the germline V gene are SGDLS and YYNGEE. This CDR3 comprises 13 residues. The CDR3 DNA sequence: TGTGCCAGCAGCACCTACTCAAGCGATGAGCAGTTCTTC. Translation: CASSTYSSDEQFF.

The chain has TRBV5-1 and TRBJ2-7; 8 nucleotides agree with TRBD1. Germline V gene data show CDR1 as SGHRS and CDR2 as YFSETQ. This CDR3 has 14 amino acids. V lost 4 bases and J lost 1; bases outside the gene matches: 4. The CDR3 DNA reads TGCGCCAGCAGCGAGACAGGGGCGTCCTACGAGCAGTACTTC. Protein product: CASSETGASYEQYF. The variable domain in full, completed from reference TRBV5-1 and TRBJ2-7, reads KAGVTQTPRYLIKTRGQQVTLSCSPISGHRSVSWYQQTPGQGLQFLFEYFSETQRNKGNFPGRFSGRQFSNSRSEMNVSTLELGDSALYLCASSETGASYEQYFGPGTRLTVT.

The chain combines TRBV6-1 with TRBJ1-5; 8 bases fit TRBD1. Trimming removed 6 bases from V and 6 bases from J; junction bases left unmatched: 4. The CDR3 is 13 amino acids. The germline V gene encodes CDR1 MNHNS and CDR2 SASEGT. The CDR3 DNA sequence: TGTGCCAGCAGGGACAGGGACGGTCAGCCCCAGCATTTT. It specifies CASRDRDGQPQHF.

This chain links TRBV18 with TRBJ1-3, with D perhaps TRBD1 (5 bases). This CDR3 is built from 13 residues. The germline V gene has CDR1 KGHSH and CDR2 LQKENI. The V gene lost 4 bases and the J gene lost 3 bases, with 7 bases spanning the gap. CDR3 nucleotides: TGTGCCAGCTCACGGGGCGGTGGAAACACCATATATTTT. Its translation is CASSRGGGNTIYF.

The J gene is TRBJ1-4, the V gene TRBV7-9, with D unclear. Trimming shortened V by 5 bases and J by 7 bases, and 14 bases separated the two germline ends. Looked up from germline, CDR1 is SEHNR and CDR2 is FQNEAQ (reference sequence). This CDR3 has 14 amino acids. CDR3 sequence reads: CASSPMAAVEKLFF. The DNA for the CDR3 is TGTGCCAGCAGCCCTATGGCGGCTGTTGAAAAACTGTTTTTT.

The chain uses TRBV23-1 and TRBJ1-1; the D gene is possibly TRBD1 (5 bases). TRBV23-1 is an ORF, and what it does is uncertain. This CDR3 region has 18 residues. Trimming stripped 6 bases from V and 3 bases from J, with 26 bases between. CDR3 bases: TGCGCCAGCAGCCCAACCCTCGGCGGGGCGGGTTTCGACACTGAAGCTTTCTTT. It is translated as CASSPTLGGAGFDTEAFF.

The rearrangement uses TRBV7-2 and TRBJ2-3, with D uncertain. The CDR3 covers 12 residues. Trimming removed 6 bases from V and 2 bases from J, with 6 bases in between. CDR1 SGHTA and CDR2 FQGNSA come from the germline V gene. The CDR3 region has the DNA TGTGCCAGCAGTTGGGTCACAGATACGCAGTATTTT. Translating it yields CASSWVTDTQYF.

The CDR3 spells CASSDRSPGGENSESEAFF. CDR3 bases: TGCGCCAGCAGTGATAGGTCCCCAGGCGGGGAAAACAGTGAGTCTGAAGCTTTCTTT. V gene TRBV10-1 combines with J gene TRBJ1-1; D unresolved. The CDR3 is 19 amino acids. Trimming took 3 bases from V and 6 from J, leaving 29 bases between them. Germline V gene lookup returns CDR1 WNHNN and CDR2 SYGVQD (reference sequence).

The chain links TRBV29-1 to TRBJ2-3, with D perhaps TRBD2 (5 bases). Germline CDR1 SQVTM, CDR2 ANQGSEA. This CDR3 comprises 12 residues. With 3 bases removed from V and 6 bases from J, the gap between germline ends came to 10 bases. The CDR3 coding sequence is TGCAGCGTTGAGGGGAGTAGCGATACGCAGTATTTT. It translates to CSVEGSSDTQYF.

As DNA, the CDR3 is TGTGCCAGCACCTTCTCCGGGACTCTTTCCTACGAGCAGTACTTC. This encodes CASTFSGTLSYEQYF. The chain has TRBV28 and TRBJ2-7; TRBD2 is a possible D gene (6 bases). This CDR3 region has 15 residues. The V gene lost 7 bases and the J gene lost 1 base, with 17 bases spanning the gap. The germline V gene has CDR1 MDHEN and CDR2 SYDVKM.

The chain uses TRBV28 and TRBJ2-3; tentatively, D is TRBD1 or TRBD2 (6 bases each). Per the germline V gene, CDR1 is MDHEN and CDR2 is SYDVKM. The germline V and J ends were trimmed by 6 bases and 3 bases, with 22 bases remaining between them. The CDR3 consists of 17 residues. This CDR3 reads CASSGLGGPSVTDTQYF. For the CDR3, the DNA is TGTGCCAGCAGCGGGCTTGGGGGGCCCTCGGTTACAGATACGCAGTATTTT.

CDR3 in DNA: TGTGCCAGCAGCGCCCAGGCTAGCGGGAGGTACGAGCAGTACTTC. Translated, it gives CASSAQASGRYEQYF. The V and J genes are TRBV9 and TRBJ2-7, with 11 bases that match TRBD2. J gave up 4 bases and V 3 bases, and 6 bases lay outside the gene matches. Per the germline V gene, CDR1 is SGDLS and CDR2 is YYNGEE. The CDR3 totals 15 residues.

The chain has TRBV7-2 and TRBJ1-3; tentative D call: TRBD1 (6 bases). CDR1 and CDR2 from the germline V gene are SGHTA and FQGNSA. The CDR3 length is 18 residues. The V end lost 4 bases, the J end lost 0 bases, and 19 bases lay between the germline ends. The CDR3 sequence is CASSSHITGLNSGNTIYF. CDR3 coding DNA: TGTGCCAGCAGCTCCCACATTACAGGGCTAAACTCTGGAAACACCATATATTTT.